Following are 22 T cell receptor beta chains from one sample sequenced in a study of Graves' ophthalmopathy and Graves' hyperthyroidism. RNA transcripts served as template for amplifying TCR beta CDR3 sequences. HTBI primers were used in a first-round RT-PCR, which preceded a second-round multiplex PCR. A single record per CDR3 protein comes from TCRdb applying MiXCR to the multiplex PCR reads. The sample holds approximately 330,000 distinct CDR3 sequences, about a sixth seen once. Sequenced sample: peripheral blood. The receptors derive from an adult man with Graves' ophthalmopathy.

This clonotype was seen repeatedly, ten times or more. The chain carries TRBV27 and TRBJ1-5; a weak D match, TRBD1 (6 bases). V was pared by 2 bases and J by 3 bases, with 8 bases between. The CDR3 consists of 14 residues. Germline assignment: CDR1 MNHEY and CDR2 SMNVEV (reference sequence). The CDR3 loop is CASSLGTNNQPQHF. In DNA, the CDR3 is TGTGCCAGCAGTTTAGGGACAAACAATCAGCCCCAGCATTTT.

The CDR3 nucleotides are TGTGCCAGCAGCTTACGGGGGGCCGGTCTTTCCGGGGAGCTGTTTTTT. This translates into CASSLRGAGLSGELFF. The V and J genes are TRBV11-2 and TRBJ2-2, with D tentatively TRBD2 (7 bases). V gave up 2 bases and J gave up 6 bases, with 16 bases separating them. CDR3 size: 16 residues. In germline, CDR1 is SGHAT, CDR2 FQNNGV.

At least ten counts were recorded for this clonotype. V is TRBV5-1 and J is TRBJ2-2, with D hard to call. The V and J ends lost 6 bases and 4 bases respectively, with 13 bases between them. This CDR3 has 14 amino acids. Germline CDR1 reads SGHRS; CDR2 reads YFSETQ. In nucleotides, the CDR3 is TGCGCCAGCACCCTTGGAGTCTCCACCGGGGAGCTGTTTTTT. Residues: CASTLGVSTGELFF.

This clonotype occurred many times. The V and J genes are TRBV6-2 or TRBV6-3 and TRBJ2-5; TRBD1 agrees at 8 bases. Germline CDR1 MNHEY, CDR2 SVGEGT. The CDR3 contains 13 residues. With 10 bases clipped from V and 4 bases from J, the junction kept 8 bases outside the gene matches. CDR3 loop: CATNRQGIETQYF. CDR3 DNA: TGTGCCACCAACCGACAGGGGATAGAGACCCAGTACTTC.

This clonotype was counted at least ten times. The rearrangement uses TRBV7-9 and TRBJ2-5; tentatively, D is TRBD1 (5 bases). Trimming left V 1 base short and J 5 bases short, with 14 bases between. CDR1 and CDR2 from the germline V gene are SEHNR and FQNEAQ (reference sequence). This CDR3 spans 15 amino acids. CDR3: CASSLEWQGRETQYF. The CDR3 DNA sequence: TGTGCCAGCAGCTTAGAGTGGCAGGGAAGGGAGACCCAGTACTTC.

This clonotype has a count of ten or more. The rearrangement uses TRBV6-2 or TRBV6-3 and TRBJ1-2; 7 nucleotides agree with TRBD1. The CDR3 totals 13 residues. Germline V CDR1 and CDR2: MNHEY, SVGEGT. V dropped 8 bases and J dropped 4; count of bases not matched to a gene: 7. The CDR3 DNA follows: TGTGCCAGCGGGGACAGTTCATTCTATGGCTACACCTTC. Translation gives CASGDSSFYGYTF.

This clonotype was detected ten times or more. The chain has TRBV13 and TRBJ2-5, with D hard to call. Looked up from germline, CDR1 is PRHDT and CDR2 is FYEKMQ (reference sequence). V lost 0 bases to trimming and J lost 2 bases, with 7 bases between them. The CDR3 is 14 amino acids. The CDR3 loop is CASSLGTEQETQYF. DNA for the CDR3: TGTGCCAGCAGCTTAGGAACGGAACAAGAGACCCAGTACTTC.

This clonotype has ten or more counts. The chain carries TRBV9 and TRBJ2-4, with D unresolved. In germline, CDR1 is SGDLS, CDR2 YYNGEE. Between the trimmed V and J ends, which lost 0 bases and 8 bases, there was a span of 18 bases. This CDR3 region has 16 residues. The DNA of the CDR3 is TGTGCCAGCAGCGTAGCTACCGGCAGACTTTCGGACATTCAGTACTTC. It translates to CASSVATGRLSDIQYF. The full variable domain, with the rest looked up from reference TRBV9 and TRBJ2-4, is DSGVTQTPKHLITATGQRVTLRCSPRSGDLSVYWYQQSLDQGLQFLIQYYNGEERAKGNILERFSAQQFPDLHSELNLSSLELGDSALYFCASSVATGRLSDIQYFGAGTRLSVL.

This clonotype occurred a few times. V and J are TRBV5-6 and TRBJ2-5; 8 bases match TRBD2. Germline V gene sequence: CDR1 SGHDT, CDR2 YYEEEE. The CDR3 is made up of 13 amino acids. V shed 6 bases and J 6 bases; nucleotides not matched to a gene: 7. The CDR3 sequence: CASTPGGAKTQYF. The CDR3 coding sequence is TGTGCCAGCACTCCGGGGGGGGCGAAGACCCAGTACTTC.

This clonotype was found many times. This rearrangement joins TRBV29-1 to TRBJ2-5; possible D gene TRBD2, 5 bases. Trimming shortened V by 7 bases and J by 5 bases, and 23 bases separated the two germline ends. The germline gives CDR1 SQVTM, CDR2 ANQGSEA. CDR3 length: 15 residues. The CDR3 DNA is TGCAGCGCTCAACGCGGGTCTACGATGCGGGAGACCCAGTACTTC. This encodes CSAQRGSTMRETQYF.

This clonotype was observed at least ten times. The chain has TRBV12-3 or TRBV12-4 and TRBJ1-3; D is uncertain. V lost 5 bases and J 1 base, leaving 6 bases between the germline ends. This CDR3 region has 13 residues. CDR3 sequence reads: CASSPLSGNTIYF. The CDR3 DNA follows: TGTGCCAGCAGTCCCCTATCTGGAAACACCATATATTTT.

This clonotype has a count of ten or more. The chain combines TRBV28 with TRBJ1-2; the match to TRBD1 covers 9 bases. Trimming at V came to 6 bases and at J to 7 bases, leaving 15 bases not matched to a gene. The V gene's germline CDR1 is MDHEN and CDR2 SYDVKM. The CDR3 spans 16 residues. The CDR3 DNA follows: TGTGCCAGCAGGGCCGGGACAGGGATCCTCGGGCGTGGCTACACCTTC. Its translation: CASRAGTGILGRGYTF.

The genes are TRBV20-1 and TRBJ1-1, with D possibly being TRBD1 (6 bases). With 6 bases removed from V and 2 bases from J, the gap between germline ends came to 13 bases. Germline CDR1 is DFQATT and CDR2 is SNEGSKA (reference sequence). The CDR3 spans 13 residues. The CDR3 reads CSAYTGRNTEAFF. CDR3 DNA sequence: TGCAGTGCGTATACAGGGCGCAACACTGAAGCTTTCTTT.

Ten or more counts support this clonotype. The CDR3 DNA reads TGCAGTGCAAGGGCATATGGCTACACCTTC. Its protein is CSARAYGYTF. The chain employs TRBV20-1 and TRBJ1-2, with D hard to call. V shed 6 bases and J shed 5 bases, with 7 bases lying between them. This CDR3 comprises 10 residues. Germline lookup yields CDR1 DFQATT and CDR2 SNEGSKA (reference sequence).

In this sample, this clonotype turned up many times. V gene TRBV28 combines with J gene TRBJ2-5, with unresolved D. CDR1 MDHEN and CDR2 SYDVKM come from the germline V gene. V lost 5 bases and J lost 1, with 14 bases in between. This CDR3 has 15 residues. CDR3 loop: CASSPPLFRQETQYF. In nucleotides, the CDR3 is TGTGCCAGCAGTCCACCTCTTTTCCGCCAAGAGACCCAGTACTTC.

This clonotype was seen ten or more times. J is TRBJ1-3 and V is TRBV6-1, with D maybe TRBD1 (6 bases). The CDR3 length is 15 residues. The V end lost 6 bases, the J end lost 3 bases, and 15 bases lay between the germline ends. The germline CDR1 and CDR2 sequences are MNHNS and SASEGT. The CDR3: CASRPPGHLGNTIYF. CDR3 sequence (DNA): TGTGCCAGCAGGCCTCCGGGACACCTTGGAAACACCATATATTTT.

With regard to this clonotype: Likely a read error: the CDR3 ends without its conserved phenylalanine or tryptophan. Here the CDR3 reads CASSSGLAGSYEQYC. The CDR3 nucleotides are TGTGCCAGCAGTTCGGGACTAGCGGGCTCCTACGAGCAGTACTGC. The rearrangement uses TRBV28 and TRBJ2-7; 12 bases match TRBD2. Per germline, CDR1 MDHEN and CDR2 SYDVKM. V lost 4 bases, J lost 0 bases, and 1 base stayed unmatched. The CDR3 has 15 residues.

This clonotype has just a few counts. The rearrangement joins TRBV6-7 to TRBJ1-5; 9 nucleotides line up with TRBD1. TRBV6-7 is labeled an ORF, and its function is uncertain. J lost 8 bases, V lost 5 bases, and 4 bases had no gene match. The CDR3 totals 13 residues. As DNA, the CDR3 is TGTGCCAGCAGTCGGGACAGGGCAAAGCCCCAGCATTTT. Its translation is CASSRDRAKPQHF.

There are many counts of this clonotype. V is TRBV20-1 and J is TRBJ1-1, with no clear D. The V end lost 6 bases, the J end lost 5 bases, and 13 bases lay between the germline ends. CDR1 and CDR2 from the germline V gene are DFQATT and SNEGSKA (reference sequence). This CDR3 comprises 12 residues. CDR3 coding DNA: TGCAGTGCCACCATCGGGAATACTGAAGCTTTCTTT. It codes for CSATIGNTEAFF.

The table lists this clonotype with many counts. This chain joins TRBV15 and TRBJ2-5; the match to TRBD2 covers 11 bases. CDR3 length: 19 amino acids. CDR1 is LNHNV, CDR2 YYDKDF, per germline (reference sequence). The junction had 12 bases not matched to a gene; V was cut back by 3 bases and J by 0 bases. CDR3 in DNA: TGTGCCACCAGCAGGTCACGTAGCGGGAGGGGGATGTACCAAGAGACCCAGTACTTC. As protein: CATSRSRSGRGMYQETQYF.

As concerns this clonotype: A single base separates this from a much larger clone, so it may be a read error. This is likely a read error, given that the CDR3 carries no conserved phenylalanine or tryptophan at its end. The chain carries TRBV10-2 and TRBJ1-5; TRBD1 aligns across 8 bases. Per the germline V gene, CDR1 is WSHSY and CDR2 is SAAADI. This CDR3 is built from 14 residues. J lost 6 bases, V lost 6 bases, and 7 bases had no gene match. The CDR3 loop is CASSSDRDGQPQHY. The CDR3 DNA is TGCGCCAGCAGCTCGGACAGGGACGGTCAGCCCCAGCATTAT.

This clonotype was recorded once. The J gene is TRBJ2-7, the V gene TRBV14; 7 bases are shared with TRBD2. The length of the CDR3 is 14 residues. V lost 0 bases and J lost 3; bases outside the gene matches: 2. Per the germline V gene, CDR1 is SGHDN and CDR2 is FVKESK. CDR3 bases: TGTGCCAGCAGCCAAGAGGGAGGGCTCTACGAGCAGTACTTC. Its translation: CASSQEGGLYEQYF.